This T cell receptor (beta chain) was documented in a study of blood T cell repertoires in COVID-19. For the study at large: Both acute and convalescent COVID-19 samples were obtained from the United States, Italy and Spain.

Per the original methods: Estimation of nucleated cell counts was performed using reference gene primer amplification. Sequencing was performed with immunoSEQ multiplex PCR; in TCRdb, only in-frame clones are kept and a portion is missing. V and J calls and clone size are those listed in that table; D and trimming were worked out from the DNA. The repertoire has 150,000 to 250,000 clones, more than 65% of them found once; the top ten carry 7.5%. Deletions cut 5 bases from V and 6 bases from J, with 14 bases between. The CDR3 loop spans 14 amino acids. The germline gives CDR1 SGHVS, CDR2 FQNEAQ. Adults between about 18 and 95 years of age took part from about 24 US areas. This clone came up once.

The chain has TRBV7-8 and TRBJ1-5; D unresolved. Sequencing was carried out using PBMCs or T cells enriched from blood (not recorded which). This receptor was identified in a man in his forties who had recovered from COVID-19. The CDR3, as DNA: TGTGCCAGCAGCCCCAACACATGGGCTCAGCCCCAGCATTTT. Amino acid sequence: CASSPNTWAQPQHF. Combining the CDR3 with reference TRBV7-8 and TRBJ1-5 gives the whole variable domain GAGVSQSPRYKVAKRGQDVALRCDPISGHVSLFWYQQALGQGPEFLTYFQNEAQLDKSGLPSDRFFAERPEGSVSTLKIQRTQQEDSAVYLCASSPNTWAQPQHFGDGTRLSIL.